Given below is one TCR beta chain in context. Antigen specificity is unknown. This record comes from a study of T cell repertoires in cytomegalovirus infection. Study-level background: Through public TCR beta signatures, both CMV infection and matching HLA type were indicated. General observations from the study: There were HLA-C-restricted CMV-specific TCR beta clonotypes dominating the ex vivo response.

TCRdb re-analysed the reads in MiXCR, keeping a single row per CDR3 protein. The sample holds 150,000 to 180,000 distinct CDR3 sequences, about a quarter seen once. There are 14 residues in the CDR3. The germline gives CDR1 SGHVS, CDR2 FNYEAQ. J lost 8 bases, V lost 5 bases, and 6 bases had no gene match. Sequencing used PBMCs. The genes are TRBV7-6 and TRBJ1-5; 10 positions agree with TRBD1. This TCR was sampled from a human donor in good health (CMV status not recorded). Some clones in this sample may be carry-over from other donors' samples. Written as DNA, the CDR3 is TGTGCCAGCAGCGACGACAGGGGGCCAAAGCCCCAGCATTTT. Translated: CASSDDRGPKPQHF. The variable domain in full, with the rest retrieved from reference TRBV7-6 and TRBJ1-5, is GAGVSQSPRYKVTKRGQDVALRCDPISGHVSLYWYRQALGQGPEFLTYFNYEAQQDKSGLPNDRFSAERPEGSISTLTIQRTEQRDSAMYRCASSDDRGPKPQHFGDGTRLSIL.